Listed below are T cell receptor beta chains from one sample, sequenced in a study of cytomegalovirus exposure and HLA in healthy donors. Produced via immunoSEQ multiplex PCR; TCRdb's table is partial and in-frame only. The profile shows around 150,000 clones, 80% of them singletons. The sample consisted of PBMCs. The receptors here all came from a male donor in good health and CMV-seropositive. Each CDR3 is given with its conserved first and last residue. D genes are given only for firm matches. The listing skips clone size in some rows; elsewhere it reads once, few, many or a size class.

j_gene | abundance | v_gene | d_gene | len | CDR3nt | CDR3aa
TRBJ1-2 | - | TRBV21-1 | - | 11 | TGTGCCAGCAGCAGTCGGGGACAGGGGCCCTTC | CASSSRGQGPF
TRBJ2-3 | once | TRBV7-2 | - | 14 | TGTGCCAGCAGCTTAGAGGCGGCCGTAGATACGCAGTATTTT | CASSLEAAVDTQYF
TRBJ1-5 | - | TRBV5-8 | TRBD1 | 16 | TGTGCCAGCAGCCGCTCGAGGGGGCTTGGAAATCAGCCCCAGCATTTT | CASSRSRGLGNQPQHF
TRBJ1-1 | few | TRBV30 | - | 10 | TGTGCCTGGAGTGCCGGTGAAGCTTTCTTT | CAWSAGEAFF
TRBJ1-5 | - | TRBV5-5 | - | 13 | TGTGCCAGCATGGGAAATGAGGGTCAGCCCCAGCATTTT | CASMGNEGQPQHF
TRBJ1-6 | - | TRBV7-9 | TRBD1 | 16 | TGTTCCAGCAGCCTCACCCCCGGGACAGGGAATTCACCCCTCCACTTT | CSSSLTPGTGNSPLHF
TRBJ1-1 | few | TRBV5-1 | TRBD1 | 18 | TGCGCCAGCAGCTTGGAAGCTCGGGACAGCATCATGAACACTGAAGCTTTCTTT | CASSLEARDSIMNTEAFF
TRBJ1-2 | - | TRBV6-4 | - | 13 | TGTGCCAGCAGCTCCGACAGTTACTATGGCTACACCTTC | CASSSDSYYGYTF
TRBJ2-3 | - | TRBV14 | - | 13 | TGTGCCAGCAGCCTCGTCCCCGCAGATACGCAGTATTTT | CASSLVPADTQYF
TRBJ1-3 | - | TRBV5-5 | - | 13 | TGTGCCAGCAGCTTGGCATCAGGAAACACCATATATTTT | CASSLASGNTIYF
TRBJ2-5 | few | TRBV4-1 | TRBD2 | 18 | TGCGCCAGCAGCCACCGCGCCGGGACTAGCGGGGCGGGGGAGACCCAGTACTTC | CASSHRAGTSGAGETQYF
TRBJ2-1 | - | TRBV4-2 | TRBD2 | 15 | TGTGCCAGCAGCCCCAGACTGGGGGGGGACAATGAGCAGTTCTTC | CASSPRLGGDNEQFF
TRBJ2-5 | - | TRBV28 | - | 13 | TGTGCCAGCGGTCTAGCGTACCAAGAGACCCAGTACTTC | CASGLAYQETQYF
TRBJ2-3 | - | TRBV5-1 | TRBD2 | 17 | TGCGCCAGCAGCTGGGGCTTACTAGCGGGAGTTAGAGATACGCAGTATTTT | CASSWGLLAGVRDTQYF
TRBJ1-3 | - | TRBV2 | - | 15 | TGTGCCAGCAGTGAAAGGCAGGTCCGCGGAAACACCATATATTTT | CASSERQVRGNTIYF
TRBJ1-2 | - | TRBV29-1 | TRBD1 | 16 | TGCAGCGTCCGGGACAGGGGATCTTCAGCTAACTATGGCTACACCTTC | CSVRDRGSSANYGYTF
TRBJ1-5 | once | TRBV4-1 | - | 15 | TGCGCCAGCAGCCTCGAAGGGGCGAATAATCAGCCCCAGCATTTT | CASSLEGANNQPQHF
TRBJ2-1 | - | TRBV7-9 | TRBD2 | 15 | TGTGCCAGCAGAGTAACTAGCGGGACCGGGAATGAGCAGTTCTTC | CASRVTSGTGNEQFF
TRBJ2-5 | once | TRBV5-6 | TRBD2 | 16 | TGTGCCAGCAGCCGCACTAGCGGGAGCATCCCAGAGACCCAGTACTTC | CASSRTSGSIPETQYF
TRBJ2-1 | - | TRBV7-3 | TRBD1 | 13 | TGTGCCAGCAAGCAGGGGGATGTCAATGAGCAGTTCTTC | CASKQGDVNEQFF
TRBJ1-1 | - | TRBV9 | TRBD1 | 15 | TGTGCCAGCAGCCCAATGACAGGGATGAACACTGAAGCTTTCTTT | CASSPMTGMNTEAFF
TRBJ2-7 | - | TRBV15 | - | 15 | TGTGCCACTAGCAGAGATCCTCTAGCAGGAGGCGAGCAGTACTTC | CATSRDPLAGGEQYF